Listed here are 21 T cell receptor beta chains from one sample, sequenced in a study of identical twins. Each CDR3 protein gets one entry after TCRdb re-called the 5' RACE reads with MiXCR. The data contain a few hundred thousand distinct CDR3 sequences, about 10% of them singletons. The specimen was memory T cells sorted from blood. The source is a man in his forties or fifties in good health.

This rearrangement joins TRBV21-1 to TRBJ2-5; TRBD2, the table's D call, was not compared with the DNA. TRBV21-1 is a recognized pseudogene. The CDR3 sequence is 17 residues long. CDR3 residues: CASSTERLAVIQETQYF. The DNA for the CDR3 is TGTGCCAGCAGCACCGAGAGACTAGCGGTGATCCAAGAGACCCAGTACTTC.

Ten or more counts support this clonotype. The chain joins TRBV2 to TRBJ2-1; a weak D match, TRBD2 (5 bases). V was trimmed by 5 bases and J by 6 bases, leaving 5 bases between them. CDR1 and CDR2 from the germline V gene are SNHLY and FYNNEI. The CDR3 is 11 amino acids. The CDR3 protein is CASSTSNEQFF. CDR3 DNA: TGTGCCAGCAGTACTAGCAATGAGCAGTTCTTC.

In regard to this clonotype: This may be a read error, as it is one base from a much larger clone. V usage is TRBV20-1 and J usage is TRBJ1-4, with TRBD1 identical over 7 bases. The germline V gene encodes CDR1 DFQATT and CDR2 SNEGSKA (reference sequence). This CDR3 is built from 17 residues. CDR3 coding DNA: TGCAGTGCTAACCTCCGGGACAGTTATGCAACTAATAAAAAACTGTTTTTT. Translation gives CSANLRDSYATNKKLFF.

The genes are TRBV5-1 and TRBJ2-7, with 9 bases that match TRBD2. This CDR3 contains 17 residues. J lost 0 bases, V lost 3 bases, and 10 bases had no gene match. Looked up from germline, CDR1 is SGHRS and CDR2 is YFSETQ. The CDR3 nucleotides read TGCGCCAGCAGCTCAGGGAGCGGGAGGACTTTCTCCTACGAGCAGTACTTC. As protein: CASSSGSGRTFSYEQYF.

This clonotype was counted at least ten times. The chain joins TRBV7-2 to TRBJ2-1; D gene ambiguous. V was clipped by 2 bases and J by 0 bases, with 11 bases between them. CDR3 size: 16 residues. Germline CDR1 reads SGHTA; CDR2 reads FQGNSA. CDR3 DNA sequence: TGTGCCAGCAGCTTACGGCCTCATAACTCCTACAATGAGCAGTTCTTC. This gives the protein CASSLRPHNSYNEQFF.

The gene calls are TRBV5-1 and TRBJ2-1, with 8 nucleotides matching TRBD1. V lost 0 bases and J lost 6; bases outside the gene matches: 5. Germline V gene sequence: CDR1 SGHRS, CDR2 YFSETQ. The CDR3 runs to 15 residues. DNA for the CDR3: TGCGCCAGCAGCTTGGCAGGGGGACAGGTCAATGAGCAGTTCTTC. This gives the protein CASSLAGGQVNEQFF.

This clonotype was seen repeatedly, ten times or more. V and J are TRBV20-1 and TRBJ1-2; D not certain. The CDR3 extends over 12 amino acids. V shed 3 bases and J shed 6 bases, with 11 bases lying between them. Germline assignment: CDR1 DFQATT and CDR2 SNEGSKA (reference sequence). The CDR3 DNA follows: TGCAGTGCTAGGCCGGGATACGATGGCTACACCTTC. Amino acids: CSARPGYDGYTF.

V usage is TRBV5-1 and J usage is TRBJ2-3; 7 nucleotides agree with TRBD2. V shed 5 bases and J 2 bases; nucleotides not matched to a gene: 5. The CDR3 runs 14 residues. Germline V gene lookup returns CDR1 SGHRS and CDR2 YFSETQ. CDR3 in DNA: TGCGCCAGCAGACTAGCGACCGACACAGATACGCAGTATTTT. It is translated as CASRLATDTDTQYF.

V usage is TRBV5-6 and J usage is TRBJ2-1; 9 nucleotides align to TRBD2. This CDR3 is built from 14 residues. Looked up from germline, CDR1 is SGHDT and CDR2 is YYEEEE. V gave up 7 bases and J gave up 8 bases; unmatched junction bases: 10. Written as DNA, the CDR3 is TGTGCCAGCGGGAGGCGGGAGGGCCACTATGAGCAGTTCTTC. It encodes CASGRREGHYEQFF.

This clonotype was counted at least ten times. CDR3 sequence (DNA): TGTGCCAGCAGTTCGCTTTACGAGCAGTACTTC. Translating gives CASSSLYEQYF. The chain has TRBV28 and TRBJ2-7; D uncertain. In germline, CDR1 is MDHEN, CDR2 SYDVKM. The CDR3 has 11 amino acids. V lost 4 bases to trimming and J lost 4 bases, with 5 bases between them.

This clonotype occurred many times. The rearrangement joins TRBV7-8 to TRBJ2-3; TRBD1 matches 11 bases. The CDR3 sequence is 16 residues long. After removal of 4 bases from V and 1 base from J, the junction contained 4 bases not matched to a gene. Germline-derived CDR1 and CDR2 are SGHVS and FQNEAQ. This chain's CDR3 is CASSWGGQGGTDTQYF. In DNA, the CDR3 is TGTGCCAGCAGCTGGGGGGGACAGGGGGGCACAGATACGCAGTATTTT.

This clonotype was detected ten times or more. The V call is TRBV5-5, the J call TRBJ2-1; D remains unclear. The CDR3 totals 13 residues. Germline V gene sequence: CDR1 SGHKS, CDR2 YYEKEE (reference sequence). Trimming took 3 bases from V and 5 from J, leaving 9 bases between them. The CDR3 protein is CASSSGPDNEQFF. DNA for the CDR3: TGTGCCAGCAGCTCCGGGCCAGACAATGAGCAGTTCTTC.

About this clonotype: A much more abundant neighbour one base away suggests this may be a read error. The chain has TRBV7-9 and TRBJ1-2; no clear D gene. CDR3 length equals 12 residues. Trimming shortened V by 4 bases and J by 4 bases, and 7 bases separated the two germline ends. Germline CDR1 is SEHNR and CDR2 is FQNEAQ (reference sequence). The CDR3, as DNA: TGTGCCAGCAGCTCCAACAGCTATGGCTACACCTTC. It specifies CASSSNSYGYTF.

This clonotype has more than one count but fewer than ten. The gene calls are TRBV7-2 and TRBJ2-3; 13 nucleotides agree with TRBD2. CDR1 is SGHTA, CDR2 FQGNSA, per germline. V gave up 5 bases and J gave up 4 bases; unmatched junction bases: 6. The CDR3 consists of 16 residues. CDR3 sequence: CASSGGLAGAADTQYF. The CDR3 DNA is TGTGCCAGCAGCGGAGGACTAGCGGGAGCTGCAGATACGCAGTATTTT.

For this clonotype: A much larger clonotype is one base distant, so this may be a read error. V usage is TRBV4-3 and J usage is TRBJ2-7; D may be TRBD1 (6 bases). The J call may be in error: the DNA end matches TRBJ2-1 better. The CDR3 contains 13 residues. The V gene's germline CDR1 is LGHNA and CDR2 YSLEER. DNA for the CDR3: TGCGCCAGCAGCTCACAGGGTTTCCACGAGCAGTTCTTC. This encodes CASSSQGFHEQFF.

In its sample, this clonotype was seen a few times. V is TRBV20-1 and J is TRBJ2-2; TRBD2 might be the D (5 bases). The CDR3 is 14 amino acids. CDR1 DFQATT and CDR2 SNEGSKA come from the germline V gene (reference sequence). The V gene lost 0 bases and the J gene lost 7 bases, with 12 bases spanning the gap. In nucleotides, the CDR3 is TGCAGTGCTAGAGATATGGGGAGAGGCGGGGAGCTGTTTTTT. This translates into CSARDMGRGGELFF.

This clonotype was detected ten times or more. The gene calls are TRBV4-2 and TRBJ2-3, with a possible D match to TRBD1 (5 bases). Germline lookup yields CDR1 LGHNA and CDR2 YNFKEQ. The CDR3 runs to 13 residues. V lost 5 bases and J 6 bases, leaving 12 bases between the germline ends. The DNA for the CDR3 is TGTGCCAGCAGCGGACGGAAGGGGGATACGCAGTATTTT. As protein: CASSGRKGDTQYF.

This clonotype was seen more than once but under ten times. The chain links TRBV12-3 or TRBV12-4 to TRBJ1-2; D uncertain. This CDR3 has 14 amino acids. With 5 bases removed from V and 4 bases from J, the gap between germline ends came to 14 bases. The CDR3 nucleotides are TGTGCCAGCAGTCATCATAAGTCGGGCTATGGCTACACCTTC. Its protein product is CASSHHKSGYGYTF.

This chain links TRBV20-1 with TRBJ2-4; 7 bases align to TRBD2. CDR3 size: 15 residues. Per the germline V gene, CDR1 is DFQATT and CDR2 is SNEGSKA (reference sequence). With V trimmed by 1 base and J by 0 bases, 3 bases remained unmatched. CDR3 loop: CSARVGGVAKNIQYF. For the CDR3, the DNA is TGCAGTGCTAGAGTGGGGGGGGTAGCCAAAAACATTCAGTACTTC.

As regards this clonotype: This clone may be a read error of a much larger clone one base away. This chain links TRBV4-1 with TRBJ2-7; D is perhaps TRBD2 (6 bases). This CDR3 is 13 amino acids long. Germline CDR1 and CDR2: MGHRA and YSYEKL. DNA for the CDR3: TGCGCCAGCAGCCGCGGGGAAAGCTACGAGCAGTGCTTC. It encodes CASSRGESYEQCF.

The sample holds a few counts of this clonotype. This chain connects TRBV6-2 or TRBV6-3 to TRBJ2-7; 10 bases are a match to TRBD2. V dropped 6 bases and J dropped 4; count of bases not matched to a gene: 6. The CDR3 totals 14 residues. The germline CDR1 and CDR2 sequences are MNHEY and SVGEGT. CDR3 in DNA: TGTGCCAGCAGACGACCGACTAGCGGGTACGAGCAGTACTTC. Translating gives CASRRPTSGYEQYF.